The rows below give T cell receptor beta chains drawn from one sample of a study of vaccination effects on CD4 cells after COVID-19. TCRdb's copy holds only in-frame clones and misses some; the assay was immunoSEQ multiplex PCR. The data show 55,000 to 80,000 clones, approximately 72% seen once. Their antigens remain unidentified. The sequenced sample was CD4+ T cells from PBMCs cultured with HCoV-OC43 spike peptides, obtained before COVID-19 vaccination. Receptor source: a human donor who received a COVID-19 vaccine. CDR3s include the opening cysteine and the closing phenylalanine or tryptophan. The order of the fields is clone size, J gene, V gene, D gene, CDR3 protein, CDR3 DNA. A D gene is named only where the DNA matches it firmly. Only some rows state a clone size, as once, few, many or a class for expanded clones.

>-|TRBJ2-1|TRBV5-4|TRBD2
CASSRLAGGHNEQFF
TGTGCCAGCAGCCGACTAGCGGGGGGGCACAATGAGCAGTTCTTC
>-|TRBJ1-3|TRBV6-1|-
CASSEARVRGNTIYF
TGTGCCAGCAGTGAAGCGCGTGTCCGCGGAAACACCATATATTTT
>few|TRBJ2-2|TRBV15|TRBD1
CATSGGQGLNTGELFF
TGTGCCACCAGCGGTGGACAGGGTCTGAACACCGGGGAGCTGTTTTTT
>-|TRBJ2-5|TRBV7-2|-
CASSPRRDETQYF
TGTGCCAGCAGCCCTAGGAGGGATGAGACCCAGTACTTC
>-|TRBJ2-5|TRBV4-1|-
CASSHWQGETQYF
TGCGCCAGCAGCCATTGGCAGGGAGAGACCCAGTACTTC
>-|TRBJ1-1|TRBV19|-
CASSTRGGVNTEAFF
TGTGCCAGTAGTACTCGTGGGGGGGTGAACACTGAAGCTTTCTTT
>-|TRBJ2-1|TRBV2|TRBD1
CASTGDRLGEQFF
TGTGCCAGCACCGGGGACAGACTGGGTGAGCAGTTCTTC
>-|TRBJ2-1|TRBV5-1|TRBD1
CASSLASLQTGNYNEQFF
TGCGCCAGCAGCTTGGCCTCCCTACAGACAGGGAACTACAATGAGCAGTTCTTC
>-|TRBJ1-2|TRBV28|-
CASSLEGPPEYGYTF
TGTGCCAGCAGTTTGGAGGGGCCCCCTGAGTATGGCTACACCTTC
>few|TRBJ2-2|TRBV6-2/TRBV6-3|-
CASSYPILDGATGELFF
TGTGCCAGCAGTTACCCAATTTTGGACGGAGCCACCGGGGAGCTGTTTTTT
>-|TRBJ1-1|TRBV5-4|-
CASSRDRNTEAFF
TGTGCCAGCAGCCGCGACAGGAACACTGAAGCTTTCTTT
>-|TRBJ1-2|TRBV4-3|TRBD1
CASSQTTGPNYGYTF
TGCGCCAGCAGCCAAACGACAGGGCCGAACTATGGCTACACCTTC
>few|TRBJ1-2|TRBV6-5|TRBD1
CAGRTGSFFGYTF
TGTGCCGGCAGGACAGGGTCTTTTTTTGGCTACACCTTC
>once|TRBJ2-5|TRBV3-1/TRBV3-2|TRBD2
CASSQRTSGETQYF
TGTGCCAGCAGCCAAAGGACTAGCGGAGAGACCCAGTACTTC
>-|TRBJ2-3|TRBV7-8|-
CASSSRPSEADTQYF
TGTGCCAGCAGCTCACGGCCGTCGGAAGCAGATACGCAGTATTTT
>-|TRBJ2-5|TRBV7-3|-
CASSLTGRVSQETQYF
TGTGCCAGCAGCTTAACCGGGAGAGTATCCCAAGAGACCCAGTACTTC
>-|TRBJ2-1|TRBV7-3|TRBD1
CASSPAEAGGSYNEQFF
TGTGCCAGCAGCCCCGCCGAGGCAGGGGGCTCCTACAATGAGCAGTTCTTC
>-|TRBJ2-5|TRBV27|-
CASSPSNRGQETQYF
TGTGCCAGCAGTCCCTCGAACCGGGGGCAAGAGACCCAGTACTTC
>-|TRBJ2-3|TRBV4-3|-
CASSPYGAATDTQYF
TGCGCCAGCAGCCCCTATGGGGCCGCCACAGATACGCAGTATTTT
>once|TRBJ2-3|TRBV12-3/TRBV12-4|-
CASTFRGTDTQYF
TGTGCCAGCACCTTTAGGGGAACAGATACGCAGTATTTT
>-|TRBJ1-5|TRBV15|-
CATSRDGAPNQPQHF
TGTGCCACCAGCAGAGATGGGGCACCTAATCAGCCCCAGCATTTT
>-|TRBJ1-5|TRBV7-2|-
CASSASRNQPQHF
TGTGCCAGCAGCGCGTCGCGCAATCAGCCCCAGCATTTT